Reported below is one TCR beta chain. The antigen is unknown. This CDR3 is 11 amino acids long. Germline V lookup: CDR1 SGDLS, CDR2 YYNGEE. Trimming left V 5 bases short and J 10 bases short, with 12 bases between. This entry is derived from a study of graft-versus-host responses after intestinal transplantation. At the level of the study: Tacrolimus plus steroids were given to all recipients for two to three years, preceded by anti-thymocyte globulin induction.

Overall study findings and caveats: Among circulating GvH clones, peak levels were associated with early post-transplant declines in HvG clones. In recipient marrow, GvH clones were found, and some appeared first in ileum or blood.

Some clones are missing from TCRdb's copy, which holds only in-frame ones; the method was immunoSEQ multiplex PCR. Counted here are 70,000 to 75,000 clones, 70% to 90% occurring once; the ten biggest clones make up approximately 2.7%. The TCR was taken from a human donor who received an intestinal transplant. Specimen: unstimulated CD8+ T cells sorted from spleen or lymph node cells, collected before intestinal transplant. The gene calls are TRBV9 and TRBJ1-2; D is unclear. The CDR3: CASREGLSYTF. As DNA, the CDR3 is TGTGCCAGCAGAGAGGGCCTGTCCTACACCTTC.